This T cell receptor (beta chain) was identified during a study of blood T cells in healthy people across ages. Points from the study as a whole: Naive T cell percentage by flow cytometry tracked strongly with beta diversity.

Primed by a sample-barcoded 5' primer and a J-beta primer mix, a second PCR proceeded for 7 to 11 cycles. Via MiXCR, TCRdb re-called the 5' RACE reads, giving one row per CDR3 protein. There are about 1.5 million distinct CDR3 sequences in the sample; approximately 42% occur only once, and under 5% lies in the top ten. There are 14 residues in the CDR3. Trimming at V came to 6 bases and at J to 7 bases, leaving 8 bases not matched to a gene. Per the germline V gene, CDR1 is MNHEY and CDR2 is SVGAGI. This clonotype occurred a few times. The antigen remains undetermined. The chain has TRBV6-5 and TRBJ1-2; 10 nucleotides line up with TRBD1. The sample taken for sequencing was blood. This receptor was identified in a young woman in good health. The CDR3, as DNA: TGTGCCAGCAGCCTTGGACAGGGGGTGGGTGGCTACACCTTC. This sequence encodes CASSLGQGVGGYTF.